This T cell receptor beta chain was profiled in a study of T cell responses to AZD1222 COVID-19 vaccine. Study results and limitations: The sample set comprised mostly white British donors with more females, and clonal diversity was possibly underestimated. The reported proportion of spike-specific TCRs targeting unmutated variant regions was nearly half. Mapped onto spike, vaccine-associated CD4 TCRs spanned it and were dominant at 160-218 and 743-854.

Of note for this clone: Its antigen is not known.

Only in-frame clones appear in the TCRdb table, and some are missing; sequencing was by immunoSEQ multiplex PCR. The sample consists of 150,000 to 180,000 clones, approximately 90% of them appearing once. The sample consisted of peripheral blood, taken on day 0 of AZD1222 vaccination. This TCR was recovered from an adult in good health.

The CDR3 bases are TGTGCCAGCAGCTCGGCGCGGGGGGCGGAGACCCAGTACTTC. Protein product: CASSSARGAETQYF. V gene TRBV5-6 combines with J gene TRBJ2-5; 8 nucleotides line up with TRBD2. The CDR3 is made up of 14 amino acids. The ends lost 3 bases at V and 5 bases at J; junction bases unmatched: 6. CDR1 is SGHDT, CDR2 YYEEEE, per germline.